The present T cell receptor (beta chain) was sequenced within a study of Tregs in tolerant kidney transplant recipients. Thawed PBMCs were FACS-sorted into unstimulated CD4+CD25+CD127- regulatory T cells, CD4+CD25- non-regulatory cells, CD4 and CD8 cells. Study outcomes and limitations: Some patients' samples used different primers over time, so nucleotide sequences weren't comparable. Few patients were studied, so findings need validation in larger groups.

Worth noting for this clone: What it binds is not known.

Assay: immunoSEQ multiplex PCR; the TCRdb copy retains only in-frame clones and omits some. The table lists about 110,000 clones, around 87% of them singletons. The sequencing used CD4+ T cells from blood, collected before the transplant. This TCR was sampled from a human donor who received a combined kidney and bone marrow transplant.

DNA for the CDR3: TGTGCCAGCAGCGGTGGGACAGGGATGGGAAACACCATATATTTT. Its translation: CASSGGTGMGNTIYF. The rearrangement links TRBV5-8 to TRBJ1-3; 9 positions agree with TRBD1. Germline CDR1 SGHTS, CDR2 YDEGEE. The CDR3 is made up of 15 amino acids. Losses at the gene ends were 4 bases for V and 4 bases for J; bases not matched to a gene: 6. Looking up the rest from reference TRBV5-8 and TRBJ1-3 gives the full variable domain: EAGVTQSPTHLIKTRGQQATLRCSPISGHTSVYWYQQALGLGLQFLLWYDEGEERNRGNFPPRFSGRQFPNYSSELNVNALELEDSALYLCASSGGTGMGNTIYFGEGSWLTVV.